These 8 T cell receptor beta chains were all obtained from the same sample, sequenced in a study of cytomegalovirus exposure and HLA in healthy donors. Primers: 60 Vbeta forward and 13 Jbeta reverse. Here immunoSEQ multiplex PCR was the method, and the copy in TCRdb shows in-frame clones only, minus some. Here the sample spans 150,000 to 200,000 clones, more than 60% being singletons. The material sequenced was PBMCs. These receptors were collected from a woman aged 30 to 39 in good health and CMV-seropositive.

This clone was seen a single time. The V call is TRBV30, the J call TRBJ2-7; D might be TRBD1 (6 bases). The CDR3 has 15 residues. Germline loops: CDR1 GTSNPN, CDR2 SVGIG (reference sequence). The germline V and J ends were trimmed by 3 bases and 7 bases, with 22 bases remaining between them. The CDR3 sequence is CAWRGGRAGRREQYF. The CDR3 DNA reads TGTGCCTGGAGAGGGGGACGTGCGGGCAGGCGTGAGCAGTACTTC.

The CDR3 DNA is TGTGCCAGCAGCTTATACGGTAGCGGGAGGAAGGGCAATGAGCAGTTCTTC. Its protein is CASSLYGSGRKGNEQFF. The chain uses TRBV7-2 and TRBJ2-1; 10 bases are a match to TRBD2. Germline lookup yields CDR1 SGHTA and CDR2 FQGNSA. The junction had 10 bases not matched to a gene; V was cut back by 2 bases and J by 6 bases. The CDR3 consists of 17 residues.

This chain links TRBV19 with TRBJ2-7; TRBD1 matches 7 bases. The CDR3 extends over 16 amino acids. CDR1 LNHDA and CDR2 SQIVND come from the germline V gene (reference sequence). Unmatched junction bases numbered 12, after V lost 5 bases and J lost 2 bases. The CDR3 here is CASSRDRELLPYEQYF. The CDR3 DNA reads TGTGCCAGTAGTCGAGACAGGGAACTACTTCCCTACGAGCAGTACTTC.

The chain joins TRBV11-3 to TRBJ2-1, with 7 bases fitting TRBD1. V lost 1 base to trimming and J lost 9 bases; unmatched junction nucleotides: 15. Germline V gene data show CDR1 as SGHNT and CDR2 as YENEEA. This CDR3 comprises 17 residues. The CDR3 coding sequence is TGTGCCAGCAGCTTAGGGGCAGGGGGTGGAGGCATAGGTGAGCAGTTCTTC. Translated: CASSLGAGGGGIGEQFF.

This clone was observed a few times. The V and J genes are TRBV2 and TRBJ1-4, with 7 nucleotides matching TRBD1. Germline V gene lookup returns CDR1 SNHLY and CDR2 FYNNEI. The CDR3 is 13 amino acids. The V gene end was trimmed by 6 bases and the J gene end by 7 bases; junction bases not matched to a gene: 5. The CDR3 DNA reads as TGTGCCAGCAGAGAGGGGGCCGCTGAAAAACTGTTTTTT. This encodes CASREGAAEKLFF. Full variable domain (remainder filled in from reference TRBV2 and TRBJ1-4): EPEVTQTPSHQVTQMGQEVILRCVPISNHLYFYWYRQILGQKVEFLVSFYNNEISEKSEIFDDQFSVERPDGSNFTLKIRSTKLEDSAMYFCASREGAAEKLFFGSGTQLSVL.

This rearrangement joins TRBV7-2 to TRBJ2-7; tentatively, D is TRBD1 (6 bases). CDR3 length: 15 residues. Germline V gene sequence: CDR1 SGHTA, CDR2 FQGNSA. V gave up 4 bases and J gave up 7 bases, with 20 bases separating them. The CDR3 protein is CASSSGAGGAWEQYF. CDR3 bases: TGTGCCAGCAGCTCAGGGGCTGGGGGCGCCTGGGAGCAGTACTTC.

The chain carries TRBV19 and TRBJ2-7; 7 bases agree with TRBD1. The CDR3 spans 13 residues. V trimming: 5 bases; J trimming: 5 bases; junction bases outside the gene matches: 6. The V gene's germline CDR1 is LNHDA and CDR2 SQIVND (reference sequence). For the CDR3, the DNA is TGTGCCAGTAGTGGCCGACAGGGCGACGAGCAGTACTTC. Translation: CASSGRQGDEQYF.

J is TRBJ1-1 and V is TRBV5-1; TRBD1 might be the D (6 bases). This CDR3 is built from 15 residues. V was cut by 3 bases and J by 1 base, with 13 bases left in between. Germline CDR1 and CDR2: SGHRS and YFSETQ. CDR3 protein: CASSSTQGWNTEAFF. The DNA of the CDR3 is TGCGCCAGCAGCTCTACACAGGGATGGAACACTGAAGCTTTCTTT.